Described below is a single T cell receptor (beta chain) sequence and its context. The antigen is unknown. The data were taken from a study of cytomegalovirus exposure and HLA in healthy donors. With 60 Vbeta and 13 Jbeta primers, the PCR was carried out. The data were produced by immunoSEQ multiplex PCR, yet TCRdb's version contains in-frame clones alone and is incomplete. This sample carries 200,000 to 250,000 clones, 60% to 80% of them seen once, and the ten largest clones take under 2%. Study-wide findings and caveats: The authors listed 150 to 200 TCR beta chains as cytomegalovirus-associated. Later findings reportedly placed an Asian-associated ancestry cluster below the roughly 660-donor mean for N-insertions. Likely technical artifact: a cluster of highly shared sequence variants.

The sample comprised PBMCs. This receptor was taken from a woman in her thirties in good health and CMV-seronegative.

The CDR3 nucleotides read TGTGCCAGTAGTATCCGAAGAGGGGATACGCAGTATTTT. This codes for CASSIRRGDTQYF. The chain combines TRBV19 with TRBJ2-3, with D perhaps TRBD2 (5 bases). This CDR3 has 13 amino acids. CDR1 and CDR2 (germline): LNHDA, SQIVND (reference sequence). V shed 3 bases and J shed 6 bases, with 10 bases lying between them.